This T cell receptor (beta chain) originates from a study of T cells after posttransplantation cyclophosphamide. The assay was immunoSEQ multiplex PCR, and TCRdb's table has in-frame clones only and misses some. In the table there are 3,500 to 4,500 clones, roughly 94% of which are singletons. Germline V lookup: CDR1 SGHKS, CDR2 YYEKEE (reference sequence). The V end lost 5 bases, the J end lost 4 bases, and 15 bases lay between the germline ends. This CDR3 region has 15 residues. Cells defined as naive were viable CD3+CD4+ or CD3+CD8+ and CCR7+CD45RA+CD45RO-CD95-CD27+CD28+. General study results and limits: Donor-recipient repertoire similarity was low at 1-2 months, rising over year one. TRB clonality was highly associated with recipient CMV seropositivity and reactivation. Skin or GI-infiltrating T cells shared few TRB sequences with blood.

With regard to this clone: As yet, its antigen is unknown.

This sequence originates from a man aged 45-65 years. Sequencing input: naive CD4+ T cells sorted from PBMCs. The chain carries TRBV5-5 and TRBJ2-2; possibly TRBD1 for D (6 bases). The CDR3 spells CASRRDRFFTGELFF. The CDR3 bases are TGTGCCAGCAGACGCGACAGGTTTTTCACCGGGGAGCTGTTTTTT.